The clone carrying this T cell receptor beta chain has a handful of counts. The antigen remains undetermined. Next came a second PCR, run for roughly 6 to 11 cycles, which used a sample-barcoded 5' primer along with a J-beta primer mix. TCRdb fed the 5' RACE reads into MiXCR, producing one record per CDR3 protein. The table records roughly 2 million distinct CDR3 sequences, around half of them present only once. Germline CDR1 is SGHTA and CDR2 is FQGNSA. The CDR3 covers 13 residues. Trimming pared 6 bases from V and 2 bases from J, leaving 11 bases between. The sample originates from a study of blood T cells in healthy people across ages. General study results and limits: Since the PBMCs were unsorted, naive and antigen-experienced cells could not be conclusively compared. Strongly correlated with naive T cell percentage was TCR beta diversity.

The gene calls are TRBV7-2 and TRBJ2-7; maybe TRBD2 (6 bases). The source is a woman aged 40 to 55 in good health. The source material was blood. CDR3 sequence: CASRREATYEQYF. The CDR3 nucleotides read TGTGCCAGCAGGAGGGAGGCCACCTACGAGCAGTACTTC.